The rows below give T cell receptor beta chains drawn from one sample of a study of blood T cell repertoires in COVID-19. Measured with immunoSEQ multiplex PCR; TCRdb has only the in-frame clones, and not every one. Altogether approximately 150,000 clones are present, about 85% being singletons, with the ten largest covering nearly 8%. The sequenced sample consisted of PBMCs or T cells enriched from blood (not recorded which). The receptors stem from a woman between 50 and 59 years old who had recovered from COVID-19. CDR3s include the opening cysteine and the closing phenylalanine or tryptophan. The D gene is left open where the match is weak. Size values are once, few and many counts, or a class for expanded clones, and some rows have none.

TRBV27	NA	TRBD1	TRBJ1-5	17	TGTGCCAGCAGTTTGGCTCCCGGGACAGGGGGCAATCAGCCCCAGCATTTT	CASSLAPGTGGNQPQHF
TRBV6-5	NA	TRBD2	TRBJ2-1	15	TGTGCCAGCAGTCCTAGCGGGGCACCCTACAATGAGCAGTTCTTC	CASSPSGAPYNEQFF
TRBV19	NA	TRBD2	TRBJ2-7	15	TGTGCCAGTATGGCCCGAGAGGGAGGGGCCTACGAGCAGTACTTC	CASMAREGGAYEQYF
TRBV28	NA	NA	TRBJ1-4	11	TGTGCCAGCAGTTTAGAGGAAAAACTGTTTTTT	CASSLEEKLFF
TRBV28	NA	NA	TRBJ2-1	13	TGTGCCAGCAGTTTATACAGGGTCTCTGAGCAGTTCTTC	CASSLYRVSEQFF
TRBV5-4	NA	TRBD1	TRBJ2-2	16	TGTGCCAGCAGCTTGGGGGGACAGACGAACACCGGGGAGCTGTTTTTT	CASSLGGQTNTGELFF
TRBV3-1/TRBV3-2	NA	TRBD2	TRBJ2-7	16	TGTGCCAGCAGCCAAGCGTCGGGGACTAGGGCCTACGAGCAGTACTTC	CASSQASGTRAYEQYF
TRBV6-2/TRBV6-3	NA	NA	TRBJ2-2	14	TGTGCCAGCAGTTCGACAGGCGGCACCGGGGAGCTGTTTTTT	CASSSTGGTGELFF
TRBV5-1	NA	NA	TRBJ2-1	14	TGCGCCAGCAGCCCCGTCCGGACCGACAGTGAGCAGTTCTTC	CASSPVRTDSEQFF
TRBV4-3	NA	TRBD1	TRBJ1-4	16	TGCGCCAGCAGCCGCGGGTGGGACAGAGACAATGAAAAACTGTTTTTT	CASSRGWDRDNEKLFF
TRBV3-1/TRBV3-2	NA	NA	TRBJ1-6	15	TGTGCCAGCAGCCCATTTTCAGGGGATGATTCACCCCTCCACTTT	CASSPFSGDDSPLHF
TRBV7-9	NA	TRBD1	TRBJ1-5	13	TGTGCCACTCGACAGGGGGCAGGACAGCCCCAGCATTTT	CATRQGAGQPQHF
TRBV5-1	once	NA	TRBJ2-2	16	TGCGCCAGCACTCCGACGGGACTTTCGAACACCGGGGAGCTGTTTTTT	CASTPTGLSNTGELFF
TRBV5-1	NA	TRBD2	TRBJ2-5	15	TGCGCCAGCAGCTTCCGGAGCGGGGGGGCGGAGACCCAGTACTTC	CASSFRSGGAETQYF
TRBV15	NA	NA	TRBJ2-1	11	TGTGCCACCAGCAGAGCTAATGAGCAGTTCTTC	CATSRANEQFF
TRBV20-1	NA	TRBD1	TRBJ2-1	11	TGCAGTGCTAGAGATCTTCCAGGGGGGTTCTTC	CSARDLPGGFF
TRBV28	NA	NA	TRBJ1-2	12	TGTGCCAGCAGTCCCCGTCTGGGCGGCTACACCTTC	CASSPRLGGYTF
TRBV27	NA	NA	TRBJ2-1	13	TGTGCCAGCCCTGGACTACCATACAATGAGCAGTTCTTC	CASPGLPYNEQFF
TRBV25-1	few	NA	TRBJ1-4	15	TGTGCCAGCAGTGAAGGTGGAGGTCGAAGTGAAAAACTGTTTTTT	CASSEGGGRSEKLFF
TRBV7-9	NA	TRBD1	TRBJ1-5	16	TGTGCCAGCAGCTTGAACTGGGACAGGGGCAATCAGCCCCAGCATTTT	CASSLNWDRGNQPQHF
TRBV4-3	NA	NA	TRBJ2-7	14	TGCGCCAGCAGCCAAGACCTCAGTAAACACGAGCAGTACTTC	CASSQDLSKHEQYF
TRBV3-1/TRBV3-2	NA	TRBD2	TRBJ2-3	15	TGTGCCAGCAGAGCAGGGACTAGTAGGACAGATACGCAGTATTTT	CASRAGTSRTDTQYF
TRBV10-3	NA	TRBD1	TRBJ2-2	15	TGTGCCATCAACCGACAGGGAACGAGCACCGGGGAGCTGTTTTTT	CAINRQGTSTGELFF
TRBV7-6	NA	NA	TRBJ2-2	15	TGTGCCAGCAGCCCCCTTGGGGGAGGTACCGGGGAGCTGTTTTTT	CASSPLGGGTGELFF
TRBV28	NA	TRBD1	TRBJ2-3	14	TGTGCCAGCAGTTCACAGGGGGCACCAGATACGCAGTATTTT	CASSSQGAPDTQYF
TRBV6-6	NA	NA	TRBJ1-1	13	TGTGCCAGCCTCTCGGACAGGAACACTGAAGCTTTCTTT	CASLSDRNTEAFF
TRBV7-8	NA	TRBD1	TRBJ1-4	13	TGTGCCAGCAGCTTAGAGGGGGCTGAAAAACTGTTTTTT	CASSLEGAEKLFF
TRBV4-1	NA	NA	TRBJ2-6	16	TGCGCCAGCAGCCAAGAGTCCTACTCTGGGGCCAACGTCCTGACTTTC	CASSQESYSGANVLTF
TRBV6-5	NA	NA	TRBJ2-7	14	TGTGCCAGCATATCATTGCAGAGGGTGTTCGAGCAGTACTTC	CASISLQRVFEQYF
TRBV5-4	NA	NA	TRBJ2-5	14	TGTGCCAGCAGCTTGTTGGTGGCCGAAGAGACCCAGTACTTC	CASSLLVAEETQYF
TRBV18	once	NA	TRBJ1-1	15	TGTGCCAGCTCACCACCGTCGGGGGTGAACACTGAAGCTTTCTTT	CASSPPSGVNTEAFF
TRBV27	NA	NA	TRBJ1-2	14	TGTGCCAGCCGATCTTCCGGGAATAGCTATGGCTACACCTTC	CASRSSGNSYGYTF
TRBV12-3/TRBV12-4	NA	NA	TRBJ1-2	12	TGTGCCAGCAGTTCCTACCGAGGTGGCTACACCTTC	CASSSYRGGYTF
TRBV6-6	NA	NA	TRBJ1-4	16	TGTGCCAGCAGTTACGACAGCATGGGTTTAATGGAAAAACTGTTTTTT	CASSYDSMGLMEKLFF
TRBV7-2	NA	TRBD2	TRBJ2-3	15	TGTGCAGCAGGGAGGGGCGGGGTACCCACAGATACGCAGTATTTT	CAAGRGGVPTDTQYF
TRBV7-8	NA	NA	TRBJ1-6	13	TGTGCCAGCAGCTTATTTACCCTCGGTCCCCTCCACTTT	CASSLFTLGPLHF
TRBV19	NA	NA	TRBJ2-1	16	TGTGCCAGTGGGTCGGGGGAGCGGAGTAACCAACGAGCCCAGTTCTTC	CASGSGERSNQRAQFF
TRBV6-2/TRBV6-3	NA	NA	TRBJ2-1	15	TGTGCCAGCAGCTCCCTCGGGACAAACTACAATGAGCAGTTCTTC	CASSSLGTNYNEQFF
TRBV3-1/TRBV3-2	few	NA	TRBJ1-2	15	TGTGCCAGCAGCCAACGGGTGGAGGTTGCTGTTGGCTACACCTTC	CASSQRVEVAVGYTF
TRBV15	NA	NA	TRBJ1-2	13	TGTGCCACCAGCAGAGATCGAGTCGGTGGCTACACCTTC	CATSRDRVGGYTF
TRBV7-2	NA	NA	TRBJ1-2	16	TGTGCCAGCAGCGACGACATTGCGGGGTGGGTCTATGGCTACACCTTC	CASSDDIAGWVYGYTF
TRBV9	NA	NA	TRBJ2-5	17	TGTGCCAGCAGCGTAGCTCGCGGGACAGCTTTCCAAGAGACCCAGTACTTC	CASSVARGTAFQETQYF
TRBV13	NA	NA	TRBJ2-5	15	TGTGCCAGCAGCCAGCAGCCAGGGGTCGTAGAGACCCAGTACTTC	CASSQQPGVVETQYF
TRBV6-6	NA	NA	TRBJ1-1	13	TGTGCCAGCAGTTACGGCGGGGGCACTGAAGCTTTCTTT	CASSYGGGTEAFF
TRBV18	once	NA	TRBJ1-2	14	TGTGCCAGCTCACCGGCGGTAGAGGGCTATGGCTACACCTTC	CASSPAVEGYGYTF
TRBV7-2	NA	TRBD1	TRBJ2-7	12	TGTGCCAGCAGCTTTACAGGGGACGAGCAGTACTTC	CASSFTGDEQYF
TRBV18	once	NA	TRBJ2-5	17	TGTGCCAGCTCACCCTTTTTGCATAGGGACACCCAAGAGACCCAGTACTTC	CASSPFLHRDTQETQYF
TRBV18	NA	TRBD2	TRBJ2-2	18	TGTGCCAGCTCACCACGGACTAGCGGGAAGGCGAACACCGGGGAGCTGTTTTTT	CASSPRTSGKANTGELFF
TRBV7-2	NA	NA	TRBJ1-2	15	TGTGCCAGCAGCTTAGACTGGGGCGGAGACTATGGCTACACCTTC	CASSLDWGGDYGYTF
TRBV24-1	NA	NA	TRBJ1-5	13	TGTGCCACCAGTGGTCGAGTAAATCAGCCCCAGCATTTT	CATSGRVNQPQHF
TRBV7-9	NA	NA	TRBJ2-3	12	TGTGCCAGCAGCGTACTAGCCGATACGCAGTATTTT	CASSVLADTQYF
TRBV6-5	once	NA	TRBJ1-5	15	TGTGCCAGCAGCGGACAGCCCGATAGCAATCAGCCCCAGCATTTT	CASSGQPDSNQPQHF
TRBV6-4	NA	NA	TRBJ1-2	16	TGTGCCAGCAGTGACTCGACGTTCGGACAGCTCTATGGCTACACCTTC	CASSDSTFGQLYGYTF